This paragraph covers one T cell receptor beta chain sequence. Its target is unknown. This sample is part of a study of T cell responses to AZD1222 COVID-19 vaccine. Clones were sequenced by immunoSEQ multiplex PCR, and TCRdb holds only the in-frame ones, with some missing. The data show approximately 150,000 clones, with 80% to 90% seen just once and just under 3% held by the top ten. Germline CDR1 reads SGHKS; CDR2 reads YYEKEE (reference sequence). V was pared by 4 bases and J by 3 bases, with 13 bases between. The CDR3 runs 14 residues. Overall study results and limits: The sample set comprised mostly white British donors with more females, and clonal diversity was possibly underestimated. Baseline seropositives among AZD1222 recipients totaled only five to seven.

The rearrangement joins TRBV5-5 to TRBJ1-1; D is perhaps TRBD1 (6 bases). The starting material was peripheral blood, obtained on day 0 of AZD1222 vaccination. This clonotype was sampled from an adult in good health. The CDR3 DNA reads TGTGCCAGCAGCCCTGGGTGGGGGCACACTGAAGCTTTCTTT. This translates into CASSPGWGHTEAFF.